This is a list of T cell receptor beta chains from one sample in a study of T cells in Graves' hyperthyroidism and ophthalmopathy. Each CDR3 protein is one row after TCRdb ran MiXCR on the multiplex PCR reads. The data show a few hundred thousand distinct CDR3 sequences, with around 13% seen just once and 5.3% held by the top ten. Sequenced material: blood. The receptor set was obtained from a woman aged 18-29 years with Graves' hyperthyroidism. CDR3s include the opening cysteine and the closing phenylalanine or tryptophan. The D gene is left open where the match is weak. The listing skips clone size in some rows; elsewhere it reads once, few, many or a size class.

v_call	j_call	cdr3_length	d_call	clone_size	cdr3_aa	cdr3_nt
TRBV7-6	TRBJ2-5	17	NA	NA	CASSSPSGGAGWKTQYF	TGTGCCAGCAGCTCACCCAGCGGAGGTGCGGGGTGGAAGACCCAGTACTTC
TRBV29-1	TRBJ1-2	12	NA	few	CSVSTVIYGYTF	TGCAGCGTTTCCACAGTGATCTATGGCTACACCTTC
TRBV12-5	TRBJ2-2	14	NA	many	CASGLGSYTGELFF	TGTGCTAGTGGTTTGGGATCGTACACCGGGGAGCTGTTTTTT
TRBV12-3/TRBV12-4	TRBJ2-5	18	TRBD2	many	CASSRGLAGVTMGETQYF	TGTGCCAGCAGCCGAGGACTAGCGGGAGTGACTATGGGAGAGACCCAGTACTTC
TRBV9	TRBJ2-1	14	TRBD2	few	CASRDSSGNNEQFF	TGTGCCAGCAGGGACTCTAGCGGGAACAATGAGCAGTTCTTC
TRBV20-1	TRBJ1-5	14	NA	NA	CSARENSFYQPQHF	TGCAGTGCTAGAGAAAACAGTTTTTATCAGCCCCAGCATTTT
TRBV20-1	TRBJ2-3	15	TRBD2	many	CSATGLAGGADTQYF	TGCAGTGCTACGGGACTAGCGGGAGGAGCAGATACGCAGTATTTT
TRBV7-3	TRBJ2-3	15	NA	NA	CASSLSFSRTDTQYF	TGTGCCAGCAGCTTATCTTTCAGTAGGACAGATACGCAGTATTTT
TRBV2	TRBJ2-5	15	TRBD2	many	CASSRRLASTETQYF	TGTGCCAGCAGCCGAAGACTAGCTAGTACGGAGACCCAGTACTTC
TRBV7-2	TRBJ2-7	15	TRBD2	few	CASSSSGTTPYEQYF	TGTGCCAGCAGCTCTTCCGGGACTACCCCCTACGAGCAGTACTTC
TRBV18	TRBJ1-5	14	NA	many	CASSSSQPNQPQHF	TGTGCCAGCTCCTCCTCACAGCCCAATCAGCCCCAGCATTTT
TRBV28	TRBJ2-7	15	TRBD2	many	CASTPTSGRSYEQYF	TGTGCCAGCACCCCGACTAGCGGGAGATCCTACGAGCAGTACTTC
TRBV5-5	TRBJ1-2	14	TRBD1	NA	CASSRTGNNYGYTF	TGTGCCAGCAGCAGGACAGGGAATAACTATGGCTACACCTTC
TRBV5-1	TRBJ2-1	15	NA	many	CASSLVSARRNEQFF	TGCGCCAGCAGCTTGGTGTCAGCTCGTAGAAATGAGCAGTTCTTC
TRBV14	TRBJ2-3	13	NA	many	CASSQGIPDTQYF	TGTGCCAGCAGCCAAGGGATCCCAGATACGCAGTATTTT
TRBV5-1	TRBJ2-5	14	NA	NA	CASSFSSAQETQYF	TGCGCCAGCAGCTTCTCTAGCGCCCAAGAGACCCAGTACTTC
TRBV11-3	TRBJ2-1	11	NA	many	CASSGGVGQFF	TGTGCCAGCAGCGGAGGGGTGGGGCAGTTCTTC
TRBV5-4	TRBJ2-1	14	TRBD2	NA	CASSPRLAVNEQFF	TGTGCCAGCAGCCCGAGACTAGCCGTCAATGAGCAGTTCTTC
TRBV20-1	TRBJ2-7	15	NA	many	CSARGGGGVSYEQYF	TGCAGTGCTAGAGGGGGAGGGGGCGTATCCTACGAGCAGTACTTC
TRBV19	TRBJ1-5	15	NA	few	CASIRDPFDDQPQHF	TGTGCCAGTATACGGGACCCCTTTGACGATCAGCCCCAGCATTTT
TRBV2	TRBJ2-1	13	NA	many	CASRRTATGEQFF	TGTGCCAGCAGGCGGACAGCGACTGGGGAGCAGTTCTTC
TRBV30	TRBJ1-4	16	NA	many	CAWSEGSTTSGEKLFF	TGTGCCTGGAGCGAAGGGAGTACAACGTCGGGTGAAAAACTGTTTTTT
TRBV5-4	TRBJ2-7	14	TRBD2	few	CASSLGTSGSEQYF	TGTGCCAGCAGCTTGGGGACTAGCGGGAGCGAGCAGTACTTC
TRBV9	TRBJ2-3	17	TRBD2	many	CASSPLRAAGGLNTQYF	TGTGCCAGCAGCCCTCTCCGAGCGGCGGGGGGTCTAAATACGCAGTATTTT
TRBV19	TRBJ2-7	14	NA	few	CASTNSRENYEQYF	TGTGCCAGTACCAACTCCCGGGAAAACTACGAGCAGTACTTC
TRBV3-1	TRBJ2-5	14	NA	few	CASSQGMRSETQYF	TGTGCCAGCAGCCAAGGTATGAGGAGTGAGACCCAGTACTTC
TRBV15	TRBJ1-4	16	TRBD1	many	CATSRGEQGINEKLFF	TGTGCCACCAGCAGAGGTGAACAGGGGATTAATGAAAAACTGTTTTTT
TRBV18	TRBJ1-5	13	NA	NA	CASSPSYNQPQHF	TGTGCCAGCTCACCATCTTACAATCAGCCCCAGCATTTT
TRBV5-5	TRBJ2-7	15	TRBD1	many	CASSLDLTGDYEQYF	TGTGCCAGCAGCTTGGATCTGACAGGGGACTACGAGCAGTACTTC
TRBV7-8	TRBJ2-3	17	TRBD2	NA	CASSPQGAGYHTDTQYF	TGTGCCAGCAGCCCTCAGGGAGCGGGATATCACACAGATACGCAGTATTTT
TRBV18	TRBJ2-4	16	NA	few	CASSRTEGLAKNIQYF	TGTGCCAGCTCACGAACAGAGGGACTAGCCAAAAACATTCAGTACTTC
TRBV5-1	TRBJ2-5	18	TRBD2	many	CASSSYRAGGTYQETQYF	TGCGCCAGCAGCTCCTATAGAGCGGGAGGCACGTACCAAGAGACCCAGTACTTC
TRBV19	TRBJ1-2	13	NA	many	CASSMPDNYGYTF	TGTGCCAGTAGTATGCCGGATAACTATGGCTACACCTTC
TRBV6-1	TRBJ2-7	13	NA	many	CASSPAQGNEQYF	TGTGCCAGCAGTCCAGCGCAGGGGAACGAGCAGTACTTC
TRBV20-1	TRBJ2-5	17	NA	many	CSARDLLAGVLQETQYF	TGCAGTGCTAGAGATCTTTTGGCAGGGGTTCTCCAAGAGACCCAGTACTTC
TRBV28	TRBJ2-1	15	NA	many	CASSLSGAKNNEQFF	TGTGCCAGCAGTTTATCGGGAGCTAAAAACAATGAGCAGTTCTTC
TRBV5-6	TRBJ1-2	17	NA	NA	CASSSSQGGGPNYGYTF	TGTGCCAGCAGCTCCTCCCAGGGTGGGGGCCCTAACTATGGCTACACCTTC
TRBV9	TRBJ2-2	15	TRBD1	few	CATGSGQGFTGELFF	TGTGCCACCGGGTCGGGACAGGGGTTCACCGGGGAGCTGTTTTTT
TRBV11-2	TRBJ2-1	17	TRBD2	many	CASSLVTPGLGYNEQFF	TGTGCCAGCAGCTTAGTTACTCCGGGACTAGGGTACAATGAGCAGTTCTTC
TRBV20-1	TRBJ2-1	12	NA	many	CSAPGISNEQFF	TGCAGTGCACCGGGCATTTCCAATGAGCAGTTCTTC
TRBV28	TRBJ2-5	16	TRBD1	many	CASRETGGGMGETQYF	TGTGCCAGCCGGGAGACAGGGGGCGGAATGGGAGAGACCCAGTACTTC
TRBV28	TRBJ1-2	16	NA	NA	CASSPMTGGSNYGYTF	TGTGCCAGCAGTCCAATGACAGGAGGATCTAACTATGGCTACACCTTC
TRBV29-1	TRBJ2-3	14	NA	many	CSVARVLSTDTQYF	TGCAGCGTTGCCAGGGTTCTGAGCACAGATACGCAGTATTTT
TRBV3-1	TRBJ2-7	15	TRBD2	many	CASSPGTSHPYEQYF	TGTGCCAGCAGCCCAGGGACTAGTCATCCCTACGAGCAGTACTTC
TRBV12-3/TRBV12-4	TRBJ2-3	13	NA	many	CASSFADADTQYF	TGTGCCAGCAGTTTTGCGGACGCAGATACGCAGTATTTT
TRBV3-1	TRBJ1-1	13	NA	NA	CASSRVSNTEAFF	TGTGCCAGCAGCCGGGTCTCGAACACTGAAGCTTTCTTT
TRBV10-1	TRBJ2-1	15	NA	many	CASSEPPTSANEQFF	TGCGCCAGCAGTGAGCCTCCGACATCGGCCAATGAGCAGTTCTTC
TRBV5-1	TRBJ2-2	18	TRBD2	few	CASSLFSSGSLNTGELFF	TGCGCCAGCAGCTTGTTTTCTAGCGGGAGTTTAAACACCGGGGAGCTGTTTTTT